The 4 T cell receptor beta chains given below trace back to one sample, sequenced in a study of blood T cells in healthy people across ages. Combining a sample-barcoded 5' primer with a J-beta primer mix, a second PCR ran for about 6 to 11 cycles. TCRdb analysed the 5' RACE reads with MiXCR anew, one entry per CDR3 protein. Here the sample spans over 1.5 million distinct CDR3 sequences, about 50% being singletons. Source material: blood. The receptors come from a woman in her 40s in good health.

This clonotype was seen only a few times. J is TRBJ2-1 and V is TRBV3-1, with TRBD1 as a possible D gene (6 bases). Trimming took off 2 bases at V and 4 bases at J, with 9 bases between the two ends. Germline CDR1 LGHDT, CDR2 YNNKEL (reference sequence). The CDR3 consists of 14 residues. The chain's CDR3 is CASSQRTGYNEQFF. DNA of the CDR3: TGTGCCAGCAGCCAACGTACAGGGTACAATGAGCAGTTCTTC.

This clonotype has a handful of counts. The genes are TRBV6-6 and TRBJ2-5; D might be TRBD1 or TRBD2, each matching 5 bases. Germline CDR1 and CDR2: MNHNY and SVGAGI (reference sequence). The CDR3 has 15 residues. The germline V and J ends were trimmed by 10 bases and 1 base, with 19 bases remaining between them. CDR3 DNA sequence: TGTGCCACGGGGCAAGACGCGGCGGTCCAAGAGACCCAGTACTTC. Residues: CATGQDAAVQETQYF.

Here the CDR3 reads CASSYAGTANNEQYF. The DNA for the CDR3 is TGTGCCAGCAGCTACGCCGGGACAGCTAACAATGAGCAGTACTTC. The chain couples TRBV7-8 to TRBJ2-7; 7 positions agree with TRBD1. The CDR3 sequence is 15 residues long. In germline, CDR1 is SGHVS, CDR2 FQNEAQ. The ends lost 4 bases at V and 7 bases at J; junction bases unmatched: 13.

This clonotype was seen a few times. Here the CDR3 reads CASSSSRRAYEQYF. As DNA, the CDR3 is TGTGCCAGCAGTTCCTCAAGACGAGCCTACGAGCAGTACTTC. This chain joins TRBV12-3 or TRBV12-4 and TRBJ2-7; D is unclear. With 4 bases removed from V and 2 bases from J, the gap between germline ends came to 12 bases. This CDR3 has 14 residues.